The 26 T cell receptor beta chains in this list originate from one sample, sequenced in a study of T cell responses to AZD1222 COVID-19 vaccine. The protocol was immunoSEQ multiplex PCR, while the TCRdb copy is restricted to in-frame clones and leaves out a portion. The table lists just under 150,000 clones, about 82% of them singletons. The sequenced sample was peripheral blood, obtained 28 days after the second AZD1222 dose. Source of these receptors: an adult who received the AZD1222 COVID-19 vaccine.

This clone was seen only a few times. V is TRBV7-9 and J is TRBJ2-7, with D perhaps matching TRBD2 (6 bases). Per germline, CDR1 SEHNR and CDR2 FQNEAQ (reference sequence). The CDR3 is made up of 16 amino acids. V lost 5 bases and J 1 base, leaving 18 bases between the germline ends. CDR3 nucleotides: TGTGCCAGCAGCCCCTCTATGGACGGGAGATCCTACGAGCAGTACTTC. As protein: CASSPSMDGRSYEQYF.

The gene calls are TRBV6-4 and TRBJ1-2; 9 positions agree with TRBD1. V dropped 2 bases and J dropped 4; count of bases not matched to a gene: 5. Germline CDR1 reads MRHNA; CDR2 reads SNTAGT. The CDR3 is 15 amino acids. The CDR3 sequence: CASSDGQGRGYGYTF. In DNA, the CDR3 is TGTGCCAGCAGTGACGGACAGGGGAGAGGCTATGGCTACACCTTC.

The chain carries TRBV28 and TRBJ2-7; tentative D call: TRBD1 (5 bases). The V and J ends lost 8 bases and 0 bases respectively, with 11 bases between them. The CDR3 contains 13 residues. Germline lookup yields CDR1 MDHEN and CDR2 SYDVKM. CDR3 amino acids: CASDSQSSYEQYF. The CDR3 DNA is TGTGCCAGCGACAGTCAGTCCTCCTACGAGCAGTACTTC.

The rearrangement uses TRBV2 and TRBJ2-1; TRBD2 matches at 7 bases. The CDR3 totals 13 residues. Germline V gene sequence: CDR1 SNHLY, CDR2 FYNNEI. V shed 4 bases and J 14 bases; nucleotides not matched to a gene: 11. As DNA, the CDR3 is TGTGCCAGCAGTGGGGGGGGTCAGGGTGGTGAGTTCTTC. Amino acids: CASSGGGQGGEFF.

Points on this clone: Other DNA sequences in this sample translate to the same CDR3. The gene calls are TRBV4-1 and TRBJ2-7; D is perhaps TRBD1 or TRBD2 (5 bases each). V lost 3 bases to trimming and J lost 3 bases, with 9 bases between them. CDR3 length: 13 residues. Germline CDR1 MGHRA, CDR2 YSYEKL. This chain's CDR3 is CASSQGVGYEQYF. The CDR3 coding sequence is TGCGCCAGCAGCCAGGGGGTTGGCTACGAGCAGTACTTC.

This chain links TRBV2 with TRBJ2-3; 10 bases agree with TRBD2. Germline loops: CDR1 SNHLY, CDR2 FYNNEI. Germline trimming cut 7 bases from V and 6 bases from J; bases unmatched to any gene: 7. This CDR3 is built from 14 residues. The CDR3 reads CASMIAGGPDTQYF. DNA for the CDR3: TGTGCCAGCATGATAGCGGGGGGTCCCGATACGCAGTATTTT.

The V and J genes are TRBV5-4 and TRBJ2-7; unclear D gene. Germline assignment: CDR1 SGHNT and CDR2 YYREEE (reference sequence). Trimming removed 0 bases from V and 4 bases from J, with 11 bases in between. The CDR3 is made up of 14 amino acids. The CDR3 loop reads CASSLDNRLYEQYF. CDR3 in DNA: TGTGCCAGCAGCTTGGACAACAGACTTTACGAGCAGTACTTC.

The rearrangement uses TRBV6-5 and TRBJ1-3; D possibly corresponds to TRBD1 (5 bases). Per the germline V gene, CDR1 is MNHEY and CDR2 is SVGAGI. The CDR3 covers 15 residues. Trimming removed 2 bases from V and 0 bases from J, with 8 bases in between. The CDR3 loop is CASSYGALSGNTIYF. CDR3 coding DNA: TGTGCCAGCAGTTACGGGGCGCTCTCTGGAAACACCATATATTTT.

This chain uses TRBV7-2 with TRBJ1-3; D call uncertain. The germline CDR1 and CDR2 sequences are SGHTA and FQGNSA. The CDR3 totals 12 residues. The ends were cut back, 2 bases at V and 5 bases at J, with 4 bases in the middle. The chain's CDR3 is CASSLSRNTIYF. Here the CDR3 DNA reads TGTGCCAGCAGCTTATCTAGAAACACCATATATTTT.

CDR3 in amino acids: CASSPKGSYGYTF. In DNA form, the CDR3 reads TGTGCCAGCAGCCCAAAAGGCAGCTATGGCTACACCTTC. The gene calls are TRBV7-9 and TRBJ1-2; D is unresolved. Trimming cost V 5 bases and J 4 bases, with 11 bases left between them. The V gene's germline CDR1 is SEHNR and CDR2 FQNEAQ (reference sequence). This CDR3 comprises 13 residues.

This sequence joins TRBV5-4 and TRBJ1-2; 7 bases map to TRBD1. V dropped 4 bases and J dropped 4; count of bases not matched to a gene: 4. Germline loops: CDR1 SGHNT, CDR2 YYREEE (reference sequence). There are 13 residues in the CDR3. The CDR3, as DNA: TGTGCCAGCAGCGTAAGACAGGGCTATGGCTACACCTTC. It encodes CASSVRQGYGYTF.

V usage is TRBV28 and J usage is TRBJ2-3, with 13 bases that match TRBD2. The CDR3 runs 16 residues. V trimming: 6 bases; J trimming: 0 bases; junction bases outside the gene matches: 3. CDR1 is MDHEN, CDR2 SYDVKM, per germline. As DNA, the CDR3 is TGTGCCAGCAGCAGGGGACTAGCGGGGAGCACAGATACGCAGTATTTT. It yields the protein CASSRGLAGSTDTQYF.

The gene calls are TRBV7-2 and TRBJ2-7; 8 positions agree with TRBD2. Germline V gene data show CDR1 as SGHTA and CDR2 as FQGNSA. The V gene end was trimmed by 2 bases and the J gene end by 0 bases; junction bases not matched to a gene: 3. This CDR3 region has 15 residues. The CDR3 region has the DNA TGTGCCAGCAGCTTAACTAGCGGTTACTCCTACGAGCAGTACTTC. Protein: CASSLTSGYSYEQYF.

This clone was seen a single time. The gene calls are TRBV9 and TRBJ2-2; D might be TRBD1 (6 bases). With 4 bases removed from V and 5 bases from J, the gap between germline ends came to 21 bases. Germline assignment: CDR1 SGDLS and CDR2 YYNGEE. The CDR3 loop spans 17 amino acids. DNA of the CDR3: TGTGCCAGCAGCCTCGGAAGGGGTCAGGGGAAGACCGGGGAGCTGTTTTTT. Translation gives CASSLGRGQGKTGELFF.

The rearrangement uses TRBV19 and TRBJ2-7, with D uncertain. V lost 5 bases to trimming and J lost 3 bases, with 11 bases between them. The CDR3 covers 13 residues. Germline assignment: CDR1 LNHDA and CDR2 SQIVND (reference sequence). Written as DNA, the CDR3 is TGTGCCAGTAGTTACAGCCCTTTCTACGAGCAGTACTTC. It translates to CASSYSPFYEQYF.

The rearrangement joins TRBV5-5 to TRBJ2-1; 8 nucleotides agree with TRBD2. Germline CDR1 reads SGHKS; CDR2 reads YYEKEE (reference sequence). The CDR3 runs 15 residues. The trim removed 3 bases at V and 4 bases at J, leaving 6 bases unmatched. The CDR3, as DNA: TGTGCCAGCAGCTGGGCCGGGGGGGCTTACAATGAGCAGTTCTTC. Translated: CASSWAGGAYNEQFF.

The chain links TRBV18 to TRBJ2-5; no firm D call. The CDR3 is made up of 13 amino acids. From germline, CDR1 is KGHSH and CDR2 LQKENI. Trimming cost V 3 bases and J 1 base, with 6 bases left between them. The CDR3 DNA follows: TGTGCCAGCTCACCCGGGTTCCAAGAGACCCAGTACTTC. Translation: CASSPGFQETQYF.

The chain has TRBV4-2 and TRBJ1-1, with TRBD1 matching over 9 bases. Germline CDR1 LGHNA, CDR2 YNFKEQ. The ends lost 8 bases at V and 1 base at J; junction bases unmatched: 2. The CDR3 totals 13 residues. CDR3 residues: CASPGQGNTEAFF. CDR3 DNA: TGTGCCAGCCCGGGACAGGGGAACACTGAAGCTTTCTTT.

The chain links TRBV27 to TRBJ2-7; D is undetermined. V gave up 5 bases and J gave up 5 bases, with 16 bases separating them. Per the germline V gene, CDR1 is MNHEY and CDR2 is SMNVEV (reference sequence). This CDR3 spans 14 amino acids. This chain's CDR3 is CASSPFIAAHEQYF. The CDR3 bases are TGTGCCAGCAGTCCATTTATTGCCGCGCACGAGCAGTACTTC.

The V call is TRBV7-2, the J call TRBJ2-7; D is uncertain. The germline CDR1 and CDR2 sequences are SGHTA and FQGNSA. CDR3 length: 11 residues. Trimming left V 2 bases short and J 1 base short, with 0 bases between. The CDR3 protein is CASSLSYEQYF. CDR3 in DNA: TGTGCCAGCAGCTTATCCTACGAGCAGTACTTC.

This chain links TRBV18 with TRBJ2-1; 15 bases agree with TRBD2. CDR3 length: 19 amino acids. Germline lookup yields CDR1 KGHSH and CDR2 LQKENI. V shed 3 bases and J 5 bases; nucleotides not matched to a gene: 11. The CDR3: CASSPPGLAGGLGNNEQFF. The CDR3 nucleotides are TGTGCCAGCTCACCCCCGGGACTAGCGGGAGGATTGGGTAACAATGAGCAGTTCTTC. Combining the CDR3 with reference TRBV18 and TRBJ2-1 gives the whole variable domain NAGVMQNPRHLVRRRGQEARLRCSPMKGHSHVYWYRQLPEEGLKFMVYLQKENIIDESGMPKERFSAEFPKEGPSILRIQQVVRGDSAAYFCASSPPGLAGGLGNNEQFFGPGTRLTVL.

The gene calls are TRBV3-1 (or the pseudogene TRBV3-2) and TRBJ2-1; D might be TRBD2 (6 bases). V dropped 0 bases and J dropped 1 base, with 13 bases sitting between them. The CDR3 covers 17 residues. Germline-derived CDR1 and CDR2 are LGHDT and YNNKEL (reference sequence). The CDR3 region has the DNA TGTGCCAGCAGCCAAGATCGCCTAGCGCAGTCCTACAATGAGCAGTTCTTC. As protein: CASSQDRLAQSYNEQFF.

The rearrangement links TRBV25-1 to TRBJ1-2; possibly TRBD1 for D (6 bases). V lost 6 bases and J lost 4, with 9 bases in between. Germline CDR1 is MGHDK and CDR2 is SYGVNS. The CDR3 spans 12 residues. The CDR3 DNA sequence: TGTGCCAGCAGCGGACAGTCCTATGGCTACACCTTC. This gives the protein CASSGQSYGYTF.

This clone was seen a single time. The chain carries TRBV11-1 and TRBJ1-6; D is perhaps TRBD1 (6 bases). Per the germline V gene, CDR1 is SGHAT and CDR2 is FQDESV (reference sequence). V lost 5 bases to trimming and J lost 10 bases, with 15 bases between them. The length of the CDR3 is 14 residues. DNA for the CDR3: TGTGCCAGCAGCCAAGGGGGGCCAAGATCACCCCTCCACTTT. It yields the protein CASSQGGPRSPLHF.

The chain combines TRBV28 with TRBJ2-3; D may be TRBD2 (6 bases). There are 15 residues in the CDR3. V dropped 7 bases and J dropped 4 bases, with 18 bases sitting between them. In germline, CDR1 is MDHEN, CDR2 SYDVKM. This chain's CDR3 is CASTPSVGGADTQYF. The CDR3 DNA sequence: TGTGCCAGCACCCCTAGCGTGGGGGGTGCAGATACGCAGTATTTT.

This chain links TRBV20-1 with TRBJ2-5; D uncertain. Trimming removed 3 bases at V and 5 bases at J, with 13 bases between. This CDR3 has 13 residues. Per the germline V gene, CDR1 is DFQATT and CDR2 is SNEGSKA (reference sequence). CDR3 in amino acids: CSASRPEAETQYF. In nucleotides, the CDR3 is TGCAGTGCTAGTCGACCCGAGGCTGAGACCCAGTACTTC.